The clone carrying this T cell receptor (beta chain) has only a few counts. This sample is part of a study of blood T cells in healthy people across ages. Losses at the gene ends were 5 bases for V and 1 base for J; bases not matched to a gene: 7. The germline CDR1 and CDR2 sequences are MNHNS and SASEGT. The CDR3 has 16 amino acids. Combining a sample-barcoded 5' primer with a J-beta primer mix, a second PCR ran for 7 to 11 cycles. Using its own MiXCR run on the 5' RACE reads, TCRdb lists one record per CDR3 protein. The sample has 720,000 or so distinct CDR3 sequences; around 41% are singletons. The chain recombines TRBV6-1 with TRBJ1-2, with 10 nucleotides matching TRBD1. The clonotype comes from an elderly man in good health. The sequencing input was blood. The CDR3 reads CASSRTGGGINYGYTF. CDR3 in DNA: TGTGCCAGCAGTCGGACAGGGGGGGGCATTAACTATGGCTACACCTTC.